This record looks at one T cell receptor (beta chain) sequence and its context. What it recognizes is unknown. The authors split each subset's genomic DNA evenly across several immunoSEQ plates. Some clones are missing from TCRdb's copy, which holds only in-frame ones; the method was immunoSEQ multiplex PCR. The sample yields some 1.5 million clones, 95% to 99% seen once. The data were taken from a study of shared clonotypes between healthy human individuals. Overall study findings and caveats: Several donors held around 5% of naive CD4 clonotypes in common.

V was clipped by 1 base and J by 0 bases, with 4 bases between them. Germline V gives CDR1 SGHVS, CDR2 FNYEAQ. There are 14 residues in the CDR3. The TCR comes from a man aged 30-40 years in good health. Sequenced: naive CD4+ T cells sorted from blood. Stated subset: CD45RA+ positively selected. The V gene is TRBV7-6, the J gene TRBJ2-1; D unresolved. CDR3 protein: CASSLDSSYNEQFF. For the CDR3, the DNA is TGTGCCAGCAGCTTAGACAGCTCCTACAATGAGCAGTTCTTC.